Following are 15 T cell receptor beta chains from one sample sequenced in a study of CD8 T cells in Susac syndrome. When the RNA was reverse transcribed, random hexamers were used with an input of about 0.45 to 1 ug. Each CDR3 protein gets one entry after TCRdb re-called the immunoSEQ multiplex PCR reads with MiXCR. The sample lists around 280,000 distinct CDR3 sequences, around 92% occurring once. The sample consisted of CD4+ T cells from PBMCs. These receptors were taken from a human donor with multiple sclerosis.

J is TRBJ2-7 and V is TRBV29-1; 7 nucleotides match TRBD1. J was trimmed by 5 bases and V by 5 bases; bases with no gene match: 9. Germline CDR1 SQVTM, CDR2 ANQGSEA. The CDR3 covers 13 residues. For the CDR3, the DNA is TGCAGCGTTCGAAAGACAGGGTCCCACGAGCAGTACTTC. Translating it yields CSVRKTGSHEQYF.

CDR3 amino acids: CASRYGNQPQHF. In nucleotides, the CDR3 is TGTGCCAGCAGATACGGGAACCAGCCCCAGCATTTT. The rearrangement uses TRBV6-6 and TRBJ1-5; unclear D gene. The CDR3 is 12 amino acids. Germline CDR1 is MNHNY and CDR2 is SVGAGI (reference sequence). The V end lost 6 bases, the J end lost 7 bases, and 10 bases lay between the germline ends.

The V call is TRBV12-3 or TRBV12-4, the J call TRBJ2-7, with TRBD1 identical over 7 bases. The trim removed 5 bases at V and 0 bases at J, leaving 7 bases unmatched. The CDR3 has 15 residues. The CDR3 here is CASSPTGMASYEQYF. In DNA form, the CDR3 reads TGTGCCAGCAGTCCGACAGGGATGGCCTCCTACGAGCAGTACTTC.

The chain employs TRBV5-1 and TRBJ1-1; D is possibly TRBD1 (6 bases). Trimming took 3 bases from V and 4 from J, leaving 16 bases between them. The length of the CDR3 is 15 residues. CDR1 and CDR2 (germline): SGHRS, YFSETQ. The CDR3 is CASSSADRGFTEAFF. CDR3 coding DNA: TGCGCCAGCAGCTCTGCGGACAGAGGCTTCACTGAAGCTTTCTTT.

The chain is built from TRBV7-9 and TRBJ1-2; D gene unclear. Germline CDR1 SEHNR, CDR2 FQNEAQ (reference sequence). V lost 2 bases to trimming and J lost 8 bases, with 18 bases between them. This CDR3 has 15 amino acids. The CDR3 here is CASSLSEQSSRGYTF. DNA of the CDR3: TGTGCCAGCAGCTTAAGCGAACAGTCCTCAAGGGGCTACACCTTC.

The rearrangement links TRBV19 to TRBJ1-1; D gene unclear. Trimming pared 5 bases from V and 2 bases from J, leaving 9 bases between. CDR1 is LNHDA, CDR2 SQIVND, per germline (reference sequence). The length of the CDR3 is 13 residues. The CDR3 sequence is CASSYRGNTEAFF. CDR3 DNA sequence: TGTGCCAGTAGTTACCGGGGAAACACTGAAGCTTTCTTT.

The chain links TRBV11-2 to TRBJ1-6, with 8 bases lining up with TRBD1. Germline CDR1 reads SGHAT; CDR2 reads FQNNGV. The CDR3 has 15 residues. The V and J ends lost 5 bases and 6 bases, in that order; junction bases with no gene match: 6. CDR3: CASSVTGGTNSPLHF. DNA of the CDR3: TGTGCCAGCAGCGTTACAGGGGGGACTAATTCACCCCTCCACTTT.

This clonotype occurred once. The chain's CDR3 is CASSSGLAGGPVTGELFF. In DNA, the CDR3 is TGCGCCAGCAGCTCGGGACTAGCGGGAGGGCCGGTCACCGGGGAGCTGTTTTTT. This rearrangement joins TRBV5-1 to TRBJ2-2; TRBD2 agrees at 16 bases. The CDR3 has 18 residues. CDR1 is SGHRS and CDR2 is YFSETQ in the germline V gene. Trimming cost V 3 bases and J 4 bases; bases outside gene matches: 6.

This rearrangement joins TRBV27 to TRBJ2-3, with D unresolved. Deletions cut 3 bases from V and 6 bases from J, with 19 bases between. This CDR3 spans 16 amino acids. The germline CDR1 and CDR2 sequences are MNHEY and SMNVEV (reference sequence). The CDR3 loop reads CASSFLGEVSLDTQYF. CDR3 nucleotides: TGTGCCAGCAGTTTCCTCGGCGAGGTTAGCTTGGATACGCAGTATTTT.

The chain employs TRBV5-6 and TRBJ2-7; 9 nucleotides line up with TRBD1. V trimming: 2 bases; J trimming: 2 bases; junction bases outside the gene matches: 11. This CDR3 region has 17 residues. Germline V gene lookup returns CDR1 SGHDT and CDR2 YYEEEE. CDR3 sequence reads: CASSLRRSRQGAYEQYF. Here the CDR3 DNA reads TGTGCCAGCAGCTTAAGAAGAAGCCGACAGGGGGCCTACGAGCAGTACTTC.

V usage is TRBV4-2 and J usage is TRBJ2-5; unclear D gene. This CDR3 is 14 amino acids long. The germline gives CDR1 LGHNA, CDR2 YNFKEQ. The V and J ends lost 4 bases and 5 bases respectively, with 14 bases between them. The DNA for the CDR3 is TGTGCCAGCAGCCCACCGGAGAGACGGGAGACCCAGTACTTC. Translation: CASSPPERRETQYF.

This sequence joins TRBV7-9 and TRBJ1-6, with D uncertain. This CDR3 region has 15 residues. CDR1 SEHNR and CDR2 FQNEAQ come from the germline V gene (reference sequence). Trimming stripped 5 bases from V and 7 bases from J, with 15 bases between. The CDR3, as DNA: TGTGCCAGCAGCCTAACCGGGAACGGGAATTCACCCCTCCACTTT. Protein: CASSLTGNGNSPLHF.

The chain couples TRBV12-3 or TRBV12-4 to TRBJ2-1, with 8 bases fitting TRBD2. This CDR3 contains 16 residues. Losses at the gene ends were 5 bases for V and 5 bases for J; bases not matched to a gene: 11. The CDR3 sequence is CASSPRTSIIDNEQFF. CDR3 bases: TGTGCCAGCAGTCCTAGGACTAGCATTATCGACAATGAGCAGTTCTTC.

The chain couples TRBV19 to TRBJ1-6; D gene ambiguous. Germline V CDR1 and CDR2: LNHDA, SQIVND (reference sequence). V dropped 4 bases and J dropped 0 bases, with 7 bases sitting between them. There are 15 residues in the CDR3. This chain's CDR3 is CASSRQSSYNSPLHF. The CDR3 region has the DNA TGTGCCAGTAGTAGGCAGAGCTCCTATAATTCACCCCTCCACTTT.

The chain combines TRBV2 with TRBJ2-3; 10 bases align to TRBD2. The CDR3 extends over 15 amino acids. V gave up 5 bases and J gave up 2 bases; unmatched junction bases: 4. Germline V gene sequence: CDR1 SNHLY, CDR2 FYNNEI. The CDR3 DNA is TGTGCCAGCAGTCCGGGACTAGCGAACACAGATACGCAGTATTTT. Its translation: CASSPGLANTDTQYF.